One sample yielded the 10 T cell receptor beta chains listed below, sequenced in a study of T cells in Graves' hyperthyroidism and ophthalmopathy. TCR beta CDR3 region amplification was performed from RNA transcripts. Researchers ran a first-round RT-PCR on the TCR CDR3 using the HTBI primer set. MiXCR was run by TCRdb on the multiplex PCR reads, yielding one entry per CDR3 protein. The repertoire holds about 700,000 distinct CDR3 sequences, with 14% as singletons. The sequenced sample consisted of blood. These receptors all come from a woman aged 18 to 35 with Graves' hyperthyroidism.

This clonotype was detected ten times or more. This chain joins TRBV7-2 and TRBJ2-2, with 7 bases aligning to TRBD2. Per germline, CDR1 SGHTA and CDR2 FQGNSA. The J segment lost 8 bases and the V segment lost 1 base, leaving 7 bases of the junction unmatched. The CDR3 is made up of 15 amino acids. The CDR3 coding sequence is TGTGCCAGCAGCTTAGAGGCGGGAGTCAGAGGGGAGCTGTTTTTT. Translation gives CASSLEAGVRGELFF.

V usage is TRBV19 and J usage is TRBJ1-3; tentatively, D is TRBD1 (5 bases). Between the trimmed V and J ends, which lost 8 bases and 4 bases, there was a span of 12 bases. Germline values: CDR1 LNHDA, CDR2 SQIVND (reference sequence). This CDR3 region has 13 residues. CDR3 region: CASGGAGGNTIYF. The CDR3, as DNA: TGTGCCAGTGGCGGGGCAGGGGGAAACACCATATATTTT. The entire variable domain, with the rest obtained from reference TRBV19 and TRBJ1-3, is as follows: DGGITQSPKYLFRKEGQNVTLSCEQNLNHDAMYWYRQDPGQGLRLIYYSQIVNDFQKGDIAEGYSVSREKKESFPLTVTSAQKNPTAFYLCASGGAGGNTIYFGEGSWLTVV.

This clonotype was seen ten or more times. The rearrangement joins TRBV9 to TRBJ2-3; TRBD2 is a possible D gene (6 bases). Germline assignment: CDR1 SGDLS and CDR2 YYNGEE. The length of the CDR3 is 19 residues. V was shortened by 0 bases and J by 0 bases, with 20 bases between the two germline ends. The CDR3 DNA sequence: TGTGCCAGCAGCGTAGAAGGAGCGGGCGCCACCTCTAGCACAGATACGCAGTATTTT. Its protein product is CASSVEGAGATSSTDTQYF.

This clonotype has a count of ten or more. This chain connects TRBV10-3 to TRBJ2-3, with 9 bases lining up with TRBD2. Trimming cost V 4 bases and J 5 bases; bases outside gene matches: 4. Germline V CDR1 and CDR2: ENHRY, SYGVKD. The CDR3 has 14 amino acids. CDR3 in DNA: TGTGCCATCAGTGCTAGCGGGAAAGGAGATACGCAGTATTTT. Encoded protein: CAISASGKGDTQYF.

The gene calls are TRBV19 and TRBJ2-7; tentatively, D is TRBD1 or TRBD2 (6 bases each). Per germline, CDR1 LNHDA and CDR2 SQIVND (reference sequence). V was pared by 7 bases and J by 6 bases, with 19 bases between. CDR3 length: 14 residues. This CDR3 reads CASKAGWRDTEQYF. The DNA of the CDR3 is TGTGCCAGTAAGGCCGGCTGGCGGGACACCGAGCAGTACTTC.

There are many counts of this clonotype. The chain combines TRBV27 with TRBJ2-7; TRBD1 matches at 10 bases. The CDR3 runs 16 residues. With 6 bases clipped from V and 5 bases from J, the junction kept 13 bases outside the gene matches. Germline lookup yields CDR1 MNHEY and CDR2 SMNVEV (reference sequence). The CDR3 loop reads CASRTIDRGRVDEQYF. The CDR3 DNA reads as TGTGCCAGCAGGACCATTGACAGGGGGCGCGTCGACGAGCAGTACTTC.

This clonotype occurred many times. The chain recombines TRBV11-3 with TRBJ2-1; D unresolved. The CDR3 sequence is 13 residues long. Germline CDR1 reads SGHNT; CDR2 reads YENEEA. Deletions cut 2 bases from V and 6 bases from J, with 8 bases between. This CDR3 reads CASSLPPVNEQFF. In DNA, the CDR3 is TGTGCCAGCAGCTTACCCCCAGTCAATGAGCAGTTCTTC.

J is TRBJ2-1 and V is TRBV2; TRBD2 matches at 8 bases. CDR1 and CDR2 (germline): SNHLY, FYNNEI. This CDR3 is 13 amino acids long. V lost 11 bases to trimming and J lost 7 bases; unmatched junction nucleotides: 10. The CDR3 DNA follows: TGTGCCGACGAGGGCGGGAGGTCTAATGAGCAGTTCTTC. Translating it yields CADEGGRSNEQFF.

This chain links TRBV29-1 with TRBJ2-7; TRBD2 matches at 14 bases. V trimming: 7 bases; J trimming: 4 bases; junction bases outside the gene matches: 15. CDR3 size: 17 residues. Germline CDR1 SQVTM, CDR2 ANQGSEA. The CDR3: CSAAGTSGSWERYEQYF. Written as DNA, the CDR3 is TGCAGCGCCGCCGGGACTAGCGGGAGTTGGGAGAGGTACGAGCAGTACTTC.

A word on this clonotype: The junction departs from germline at one end; a sequencing error may be responsible. DNA for the CDR3: TGTGCCAGCAGCCAAGAATTCGGGCTAGCGGGAGGATACACCGGGGAGCTGCTTTTT. This gives the protein CASSQEFGLAGGYTGELLF. The chain has TRBV3-1 and TRBJ2-2, with 11 bases aligning to TRBD2. The CDR3 sequence is 19 residues long. Germline V lookup: CDR1 LGHDT, CDR2 YNNKEL (reference sequence).